This is a list of T cell receptor beta chains from one sample in a study of vaccination and CD4 T cells after COVID-19. Antigens for these TCRs are unknown. In TCRdb, the PCR reads were re-called with MiXCR into one record per CDR3 protein. The sample lists around 9,600 distinct CDR3 sequences; roughly 50% were seen once. Sequencing input: CD4+ T cells from blood, cultured in vitro. The receptors were sampled from a human donor who had recovered from COVID-19. CDR3s include the opening cysteine and the closing phenylalanine or tryptophan. The order of the fields is V gene, clone size, D gene, J gene, CDR3 DNA, CDR3 protein. The D gene is left open where the match is weak. Not every row has a clone size; where given, it reads once, few, many or a size class.

v_call: TRBV29-1
clone_size: .
d_call: TRBD1
j_call: TRBJ2-3
cdr3_nt: TGCAGCGTCCGGGACAGAGCAGATACGCAGTATTTT
cdr3_aa: CSVRDRADTQYF

v_call: TRBV20-1
clone_size: .
d_call: TRBD2
j_call: TRBJ2-7
cdr3_nt: TGCAGTGCTCGCCGGAGCGGGAGATCGTACGAGCAGTACTTC
cdr3_aa: CSARRSGRSYEQYF

v_call: TRBV19
clone_size: few
d_call: .
j_call: TRBJ1-2
cdr3_nt: TGTGCCAGTAGCCCAGTAGCTAACTATGGCTACACCTTC
cdr3_aa: CASSPVANYGYTF

v_call: TRBV7-6
clone_size: large
d_call: TRBD1
j_call: TRBJ1-1
cdr3_nt: TGTGCCAGCAGCTTAAGGGGACAGTCAACTGAAGCTTTCTTT
cdr3_aa: CASSLRGQSTEAFF

v_call: TRBV5-6
clone_size: .
d_call: TRBD2
j_call: TRBJ2-3
cdr3_nt: TGTGCCAGCCGCAGGAGAGGGACTAGCGGGGCCACAGATACGCAGTATTTT
cdr3_aa: CASRRRGTSGATDTQYF

v_call: TRBV6-1
clone_size: .
d_call: TRBD1
j_call: TRBJ1-4
cdr3_nt: TGTGCCAGTAGGGACAGGCCTAATGAAAAACTGTTTTTT
cdr3_aa: CASRDRPNEKLFF

v_call: TRBV7-9
clone_size: once
d_call: TRBD1
j_call: TRBJ2-2
cdr3_nt: TGTGCCAGCAGCATGCGGACAGGGAGGAACGGGGAGCTGTTTTTT
cdr3_aa: CASSMRTGRNGELFF

v_call: TRBV30
clone_size: .
d_call: .
j_call: TRBJ1-5
cdr3_nt: TGTGCCTGGAGCTTTGGGGGCGGCCATCAGCCCCAGCATTTT
cdr3_aa: CAWSFGGGHQPQHF

v_call: TRBV19
clone_size: few
d_call: TRBD1
j_call: TRBJ1-5
cdr3_nt: TGTGCCAGTAGTAAAGGGGACAGGGGGCTTAATCAGCCCCAGCATTTT
cdr3_aa: CASSKGDRGLNQPQHF

v_call: TRBV11-2
clone_size: .
d_call: .
j_call: TRBJ1-2
cdr3_nt: TGTGCCAGCAGCTTAGATGAGGCGATCGGCTACACCTTC
cdr3_aa: CASSLDEAIGYTF

v_call: TRBV4-2
clone_size: .
d_call: .
j_call: TRBJ1-2
cdr3_nt: TGTGCCAGCAGCCAAGATTTGGGGGGGGACTATGGCTACACCTTC
cdr3_aa: CASSQDLGGDYGYTF

v_call: TRBV11-2
clone_size: .
d_call: .
j_call: TRBJ2-7
cdr3_nt: TGTGCCAGCGGTATCTACGAGCAGTACTTC
cdr3_aa: CASGIYEQYF

v_call: TRBV11-3
clone_size: few
d_call: .
j_call: TRBJ1-1
cdr3_nt: TGTGCCAGCAGCCCAAGGGGGTCAGGGAGGAACACTGAAGCTTTCTTT
cdr3_aa: CASSPRGSGRNTEAFF

v_call: TRBV11-2
clone_size: .
d_call: .
j_call: TRBJ1-2
cdr3_nt: TGTGCCAGCAGCACAGACAGGACCCGGGGCTACACCTTC
cdr3_aa: CASSTDRTRGYTF

v_call: TRBV10-3
clone_size: .
d_call: .
j_call: TRBJ1-2
cdr3_nt: TGTGCCATCAGTGAGTCGCGAGAACCAAATGGCTACACCTTC
cdr3_aa: CAISESREPNGYTF

v_call: TRBV4-1
clone_size: once
d_call: .
j_call: TRBJ2-5
cdr3_nt: TGCGCCAGCAGCCAAGATGAGTCCCAGACCCAGTACTTC
cdr3_aa: CASSQDESQTQYF

v_call: TRBV12-3/TRBV12-4
clone_size: few
d_call: .
j_call: TRBJ1-5
cdr3_nt: TGTGCCAGCAGCCCTGTCGGATTCAATCAGCCCCAGCATTTT
cdr3_aa: CASSPVGFNQPQHF

v_call: TRBV5-1
clone_size: .
d_call: TRBD2
j_call: TRBJ2-3
cdr3_nt: TGCGCCAGCAGCTTGGGACTAGCGGGCCCTAGCACAGATACGCAGTATTTT
cdr3_aa: CASSLGLAGPSTDTQYF

v_call: TRBV29-1
clone_size: .
d_call: TRBD1
j_call: TRBJ1-1
cdr3_nt: TGCAGCGTTGCGGACAGGGGTGACACTGAAGCTTTCTTT
cdr3_aa: CSVADRGDTEAFF

v_call: TRBV12-3/TRBV12-4
clone_size: few
d_call: .
j_call: TRBJ1-1
cdr3_nt: TGTGCCAGCACCCGGGGGAACACTGAAGCTTTCTTT
cdr3_aa: CASTRGNTEAFF

v_call: TRBV6-5
clone_size: large
d_call: .
j_call: TRBJ1-4
cdr3_nt: TGTGCCAGCAGTTACTCCGGGCCGAATGAAAAACTGTTTTTT
cdr3_aa: CASSYSGPNEKLFF

v_call: TRBV20-1
clone_size: .
d_call: TRBD1
j_call: TRBJ2-7
cdr3_nt: TGCAGTGCCCCTTTCCGGGACAGGGGGACCTACGAGCAGTACTTC
cdr3_aa: CSAPFRDRGTYEQYF

v_call: TRBV19
clone_size: .
d_call: TRBD1
j_call: TRBJ1-2
cdr3_nt: TGTGCCAGTAGTAGTTGGGACAGGAATGGCTACACCTTC
cdr3_aa: CASSSWDRNGYTF

v_call: TRBV7-3
clone_size: .
d_call: .
j_call: TRBJ2-3
cdr3_nt: TGTGCCAGCAGCTTATGGGGACGGGGGAGCACAGATACGCAGTATTTT
cdr3_aa: CASSLWGRGSTDTQYF

v_call: TRBV19
clone_size: medium-sized
d_call: .
j_call: TRBJ1-1
cdr3_nt: TGTGCCAGTAGTATTAAGGCAGCGAACACTGAAGCTTTCTTT
cdr3_aa: CASSIKAANTEAFF

v_call: TRBV6-1
clone_size: .
d_call: .
j_call: TRBJ2-6
cdr3_nt: TGTGCCAGCAGTCCAATGACCCAGCAAGGGGCCAACGTCCCGACTTTC
cdr3_aa: CASSPMTQQGANVPTF

v_call: TRBV9
clone_size: .
d_call: TRBD2
j_call: TRBJ2-5
cdr3_nt: TGTGCCAGCAGCGTAGGACTAGCGGGAATTCAAGAGACCCAGTACTTC
cdr3_aa: CASSVGLAGIQETQYF

v_call: TRBV19
clone_size: .
d_call: .
j_call: TRBJ1-6
cdr3_nt: TGTGCCAGTCGGACCGGACTGAATTCACCCCTCCACTTT
cdr3_aa: CASRTGLNSPLHF

v_call: TRBV6-2/TRBV6-3
clone_size: few
d_call: .
j_call: TRBJ1-1
cdr3_nt: TGTGCCAGCAGTGAACTTACAGGGTTCACTGAAGCTTTCTTT
cdr3_aa: CASSELTGFTEAFF

v_call: TRBV11-2
clone_size: .
d_call: TRBD1
j_call: TRBJ1-2
cdr3_nt: TGTGCCAGCAGCTCTGACAGGGCGGTGGATGGCTACACCTTC
cdr3_aa: CASSSDRAVDGYTF

v_call: TRBV7-6
clone_size: large
d_call: TRBD2
j_call: TRBJ2-3
cdr3_nt: TGTGCCAGCAGCTCTCTGACTAGCGGGGGTTCAGATACGCAGTATTTT
cdr3_aa: CASSSLTSGGSDTQYF

v_call: TRBV5-1
clone_size: .
d_call: .
j_call: TRBJ1-1
cdr3_nt: TGCGCCAGCAGCTTGGGGTCTCGGGGAGGGACTGAAGCTTTCTTT
cdr3_aa: CASSLGSRGGTEAFF

v_call: TRBV6-1
clone_size: .
d_call: .
j_call: TRBJ1-6
cdr3_nt: TGTGCCAGCAGGTTCAAGCTCTATAATTCACCCCTCCACTTT
cdr3_aa: CASRFKLYNSPLHF

v_call: TRBV28
clone_size: .
d_call: .
j_call: TRBJ1-1
cdr3_nt: TGTGCCAGCAGTTTCGGTCCGAGAATCACTGAAGCTTTCTTT
cdr3_aa: CASSFGPRITEAFF

v_call: TRBV21-1
clone_size: once
d_call: .
j_call: TRBJ2-7
cdr3_nt: TGTGCCAGCAGCGCCAGGGACTACGAGCAGTACTTC
cdr3_aa: CASSARDYEQYF

v_call: TRBV7-9
clone_size: .
d_call: .
j_call: TRBJ2-7
cdr3_nt: TGTGCCAGCACTCCCGGGCCCTGCGAGCAGTACTTC
cdr3_aa: CASTPGPCEQYF

v_call: TRBV12-2
clone_size: .
d_call: .
j_call: TRBJ1-1
cdr3_nt: TGTGCAAGTCGCTTAGAGACCGACAGAAACACTGAAGCTTTCTTT
cdr3_aa: CASRLETDRNTEAFF

v_call: TRBV27
clone_size: .
d_call: TRBD1
j_call: TRBJ2-5
cdr3_nt: TGTGCCAGCAGCCCCGACAGGGGTGGGGTTCAAGAGACCCAGTACTTC
cdr3_aa: CASSPDRGGVQETQYF

v_call: TRBV24-1
clone_size: few
d_call: .
j_call: TRBJ2-3
cdr3_nt: TGTGCCACCAGTGATACAGGGTCAGTTACAGATACGCAGTATTTT
cdr3_aa: CATSDTGSVTDTQYF

v_call: TRBV7-2
clone_size: .
d_call: TRBD2
j_call: TRBJ2-1
cdr3_nt: TGTGCCAGCAGCTTCACCCCGACTAGCGGGAGGGGCAATGAGCAGTTCTTC
cdr3_aa: CASSFTPTSGRGNEQFF

v_call: TRBV30
clone_size: .
d_call: .
j_call: TRBJ1-5
cdr3_nt: TGTGCCTGGAGTGTAAGTGGCCCATCTTCGGGTCAGCCCCAGCATTTT
cdr3_aa: CAWSVSGPSSGQPQHF